This is a list of T cell receptor beta chains from one sample in a study of cytomegalovirus exposure and HLA in healthy donors. TCRdb's copy holds only in-frame clones and misses some; the assay was immunoSEQ multiplex PCR. The data hold 140,000 or so clones, with 80% to 90% observed a single time. Sequencing was performed on PBMCs. These TCRs come from a boy younger than 10 in good health and CMV-seronegative. Each CDR3 is given with its conserved first and last residue. Each record gives: CDR3 length, V gene, CDR3 protein.

15 | TRBV6-5 | CASSPSSPSTDTQYF
13 | TRBV7-3 | CASSLDTGNTIYF
17 | TRBV27 | CASSLQGVSRFKYGYTF
14 | TRBV9 | CASSVDSSGYEQYF
15 | TRBV6-5 | CASSQGQGIRNEQYF
14 | TRBV18 | CASSGAANYNEQFF
12 | TRBV29-1 | CSVTGGRYEQYF
13 | TRBV2 | CALRQPSTDTQYF
16 | TRBV11-1 | CASSHKECCTYNEQFF
13 | TRBV7-2 | CAAGQGGYNEQFF
15 | TRBV6-4 | CASSEGLADAYEQYF
12 | TRBV6-1 | CASRGTGFEAFF
14 | TRBV9 | CASSALRRDGEQFF
17 | TRBV5-4 | CASSRMVSGESYNEQFF
15 | TRBV6-1 | CASSDGQGPPASEYF
16 | TRBV9 | CASSVVDSGSSDTQYF
15 | TRBV6-5 | CASRTSGGGYNEQFF
13 | TRBV7-9 | CASLAGGPREQFF
15 | TRBV28 | CASSSTGGAYNEQFF
15 | TRBV6-6 | CASRFDRASSYEQYF
14 | TRBV5-1 | CASSLEGRGYEQFF
15 | TRBV25-1 | CASSSPGQGTGELFF
14 | TRBV9 | CASSVTTGQNTIYF
17 | TRBV6-4 | CASRKTSGTLVTGELFF
15 | TRBV4-2 | CASSQEWQGNQPQHF
14 | TRBV21-1 | CASSKRGRTGELFF
15 | TRBV5-4 | CASSGQGALQEKLFF
16 | TRBV28 | CASSLVSTGSFRELFF
14 | TRBV4-1 | CASSLRTGDYGYTF
14 | TRBV5-1 | CASSLGSGRTEAFF
12 | TRBV7-6 | CASSRDGNTIYF
14 | TRBV6-5 | CASSYQGMGGELFF
13 | TRBV7-6 | CASSPGAADTQYF
12 | TRBV5-4 | CASSLGGDTQYF
15 | TRBV19 | CASSRQISSYNEQFF
11 | TRBV20-1 | CSARAPREQYF
15 | TRBV4-1 | CASSQDARGDTEAFF
12 | TRBV12-5 | CASGFREYGYTF
19 | TRBV7-6 | CASSLVGYSGSSGANVLTF
15 | TRBV6-5 | CASRTASWGTDTQYF
17 | TRBV28 | CASSPRPDRVLGYEQFF
16 | TRBV5-6 | CASSLSGEIGNQPQHF
16 | TRBV6-5 | CASGYSGQGAGDTQYF
14 | TRBV6-1 | CASSVRDRNSPLHF
15 | TRBV5-1 | CASSSPGGYTGELFF
14 | TRBV10-1 | CASSESLRDYEQYF
17 | TRBV9 | CASSSPHGSGSYNEQFF
12 | TRBV7-2 | CASSSTGYEQYF
15 | TRBV7-2 | CASSFRPGQTEEQYF
14 | TRBV7-2 | CASNFRAGEETQYF
13 | TRBV6-1 | CASILASYNEQFF
13 | TRBV11-3 | CASSSRDFYEQYF
14 | TRBV7-2 | CASSFITGDYEQYF
14 | TRBV5-1 | CASSLMGGQETQYF
11 | TRBV20-1 | CSAQVTTSYTF
12 | TRBV11-3 | CASSSKGQQLFF
19 | TRBV18 | CASSGNIKTGAKRSSGYTF
13 | TRBV30 | CAWRWGEDYGYTF